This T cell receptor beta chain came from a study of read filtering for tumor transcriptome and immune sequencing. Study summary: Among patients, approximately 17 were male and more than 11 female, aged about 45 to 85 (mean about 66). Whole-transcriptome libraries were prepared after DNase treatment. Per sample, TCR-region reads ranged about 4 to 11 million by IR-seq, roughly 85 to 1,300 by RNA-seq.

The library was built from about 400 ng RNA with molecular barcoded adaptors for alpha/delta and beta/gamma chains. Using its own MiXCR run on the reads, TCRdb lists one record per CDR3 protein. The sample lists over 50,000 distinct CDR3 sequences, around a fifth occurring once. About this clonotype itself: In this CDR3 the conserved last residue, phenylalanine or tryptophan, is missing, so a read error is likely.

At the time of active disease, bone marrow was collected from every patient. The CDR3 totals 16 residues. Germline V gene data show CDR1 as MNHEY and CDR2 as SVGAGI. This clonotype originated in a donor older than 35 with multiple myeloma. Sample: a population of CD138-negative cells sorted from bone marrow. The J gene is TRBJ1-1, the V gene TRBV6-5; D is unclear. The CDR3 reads CASSYPRSWEITEAFI. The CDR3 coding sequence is TGTGCTAGCAGTTACCCCCGGAGTTGGGAGATCACTGAAGCTTTCATT.